This T cell receptor (beta chain) was captured by sequencing in a study of beta chain features in type 1 diabetes. Germline CDR1 and CDR2: SQVTM and ANQGSEA. The CDR3 extends over 12 amino acids. Trimming removed 2 bases at V and 6 bases at J, with 7 bases between. Cells sorted by CD45RO/CCR7/CD25/CD127/CD95/CD27 comprised CD4+ naive, central memory, regulatory and stem cell-like memory cells. The authors reverse transcribed all of the isolated RNA, so sequencing captured expressed TCRB transcripts. Clones were sequenced by immunoSEQ multiplex PCR, and TCRdb holds only the in-frame ones, with some missing. Among 200,000 to 300,000 clones listed, around 65% were seen once. In regard to this clone: The antigen is undetermined.

Findings of the study overall: Using cDNA template may skew counts toward highly expressing activated cells. With patients and controls alike, PCR might favor shorter templates to an equal degree. In the patient group, naive, central memory and Treg TCRB repertoires seemed more alike than in the healthy donor group.

The sample comprised naive CD4+ T cells from blood. This chain joins TRBV29-1 and TRBJ2-2; D perhaps matches TRBD2 (5 bases). The origin of this receptor is a man between 25 and 39 years old in good health. CDR3 sequence (DNA): TGCAGCGTTGAACGGACTCCCGGGGAGCTGTTTTTT. Encoded protein: CSVERTPGELFF.